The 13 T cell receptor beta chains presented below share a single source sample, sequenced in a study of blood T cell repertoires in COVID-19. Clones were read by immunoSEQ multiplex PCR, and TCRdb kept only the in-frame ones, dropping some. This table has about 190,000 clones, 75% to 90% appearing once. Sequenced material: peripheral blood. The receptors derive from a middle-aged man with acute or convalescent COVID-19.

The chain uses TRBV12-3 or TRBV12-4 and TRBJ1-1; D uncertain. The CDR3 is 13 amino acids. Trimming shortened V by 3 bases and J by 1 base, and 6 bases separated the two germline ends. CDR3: CASSFKPNTEAFF. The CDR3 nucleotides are TGTGCCAGCAGTTTTAAGCCGAACACTGAAGCTTTCTTT.

DNA for the CDR3: TGTGCCAGCAGCTCGCCTAGCGGGGGGGTTGGGACCCAGTACTTC. It is translated as CASSSPSGGVGTQYF. The chain has TRBV5-6 and TRBJ2-5; TRBD2 matches at 12 bases. The CDR3 has 15 amino acids. V lost 3 bases to trimming and J lost 7 bases; unmatched junction nucleotides: 7. Germline values: CDR1 SGHDT, CDR2 YYEEEE.

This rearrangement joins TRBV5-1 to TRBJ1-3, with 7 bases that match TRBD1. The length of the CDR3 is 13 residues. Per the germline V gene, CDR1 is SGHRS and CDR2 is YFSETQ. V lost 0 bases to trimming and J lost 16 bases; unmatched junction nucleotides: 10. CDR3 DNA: TGCGCCAGCAGCTTGGTAACCGGGACAGATGTGTATTTT. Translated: CASSLVTGTDVYF. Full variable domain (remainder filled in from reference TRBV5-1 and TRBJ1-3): KAGVTQTPRYLIKTRGQQVTLSCSPISGHRSVSWYQQTPGQGLQFLFEYFSETQRNKGNFPGRFSGRQFSNSRSEMNVSTLELGDSALYLCASSLVTGTDVYFGEGSWLTVV.

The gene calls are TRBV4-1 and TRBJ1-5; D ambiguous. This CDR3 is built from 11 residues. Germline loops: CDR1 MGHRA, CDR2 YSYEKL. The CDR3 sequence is CASRSNQPQHF. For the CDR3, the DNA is TGCGCGAGTCGGAGCAATCAGCCCCAGCATTTT.

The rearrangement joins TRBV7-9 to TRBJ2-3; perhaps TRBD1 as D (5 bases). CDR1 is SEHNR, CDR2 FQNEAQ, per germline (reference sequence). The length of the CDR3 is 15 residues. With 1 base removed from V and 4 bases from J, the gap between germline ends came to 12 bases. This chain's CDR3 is CASSLEGAGADTQYF. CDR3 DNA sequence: TGTGCCAGCAGCTTAGAAGGGGCCGGCGCAGATACGCAGTATTTT.

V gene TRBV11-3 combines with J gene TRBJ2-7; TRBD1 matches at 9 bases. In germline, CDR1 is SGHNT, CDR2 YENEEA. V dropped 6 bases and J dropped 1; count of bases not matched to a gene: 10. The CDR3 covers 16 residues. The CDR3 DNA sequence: TGTGCCAGCAGGGGATCCCTCGGACAGGGGTCCTACGAGCAGTACTTC. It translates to CASRGSLGQGSYEQYF.

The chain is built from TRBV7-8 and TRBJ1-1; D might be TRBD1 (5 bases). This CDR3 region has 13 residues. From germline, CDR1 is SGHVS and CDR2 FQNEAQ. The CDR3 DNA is TGTGTATCTTCGCAGGGCCGGAACACTGAAGCTTTCTTT. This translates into CVSSQGRNTEAFF.

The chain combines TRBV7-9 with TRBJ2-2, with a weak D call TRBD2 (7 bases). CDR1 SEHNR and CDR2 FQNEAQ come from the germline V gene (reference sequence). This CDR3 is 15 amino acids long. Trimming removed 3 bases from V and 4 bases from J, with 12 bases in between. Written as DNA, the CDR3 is TGTGCCAGCAGCTTCCGGGGGGCGGTCACCGGGGAGCTGTTTTTT. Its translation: CASSFRGAVTGELFF.

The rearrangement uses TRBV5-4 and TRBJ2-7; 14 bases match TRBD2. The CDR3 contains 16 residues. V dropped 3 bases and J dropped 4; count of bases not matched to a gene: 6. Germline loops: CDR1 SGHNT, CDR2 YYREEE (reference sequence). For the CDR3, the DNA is TGTGCCAGCAGCTCAGGACTAGCGGGGGGTAGGTACGAGCAGTACTTC. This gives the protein CASSSGLAGGRYEQYF.

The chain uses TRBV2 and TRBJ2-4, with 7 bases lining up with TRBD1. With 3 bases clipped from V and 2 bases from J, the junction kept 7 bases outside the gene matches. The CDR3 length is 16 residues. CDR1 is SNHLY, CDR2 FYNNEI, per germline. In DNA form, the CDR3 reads TGTGCCAGCAGTGAGAGACAGGGAGTACCCAAAAACATTCAGTACTTC. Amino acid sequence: CASSERQGVPKNIQYF.

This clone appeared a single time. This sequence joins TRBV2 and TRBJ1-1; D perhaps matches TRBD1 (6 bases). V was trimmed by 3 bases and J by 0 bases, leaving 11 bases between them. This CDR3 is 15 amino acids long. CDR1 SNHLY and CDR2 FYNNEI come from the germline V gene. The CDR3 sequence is CASSDFRGLNTEAFF. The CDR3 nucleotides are TGTGCCAGCAGTGATTTCAGGGGCTTGAACACTGAAGCTTTCTTT.

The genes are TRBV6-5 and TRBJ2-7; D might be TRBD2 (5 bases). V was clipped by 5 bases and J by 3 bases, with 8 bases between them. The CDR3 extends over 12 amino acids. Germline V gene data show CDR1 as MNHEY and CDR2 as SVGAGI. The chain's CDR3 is CASSRDFYEQYF. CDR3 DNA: TGTGCCAGCAGTCGGGATTTCTACGAGCAGTACTTC.

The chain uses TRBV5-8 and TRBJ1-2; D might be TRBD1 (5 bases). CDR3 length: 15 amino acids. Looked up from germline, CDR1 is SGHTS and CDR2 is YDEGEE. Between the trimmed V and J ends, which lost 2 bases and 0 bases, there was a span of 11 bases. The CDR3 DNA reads TGTGCCAGCAGCTTACTAACAGGAGCTAACTATGGCTACACCTTC. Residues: CASSLLTGANYGYTF.